The 9 T cell receptor beta chains below come from one sample, sequenced in a study of cytomegalovirus exposure and HLA in healthy donors. With 60 Vbeta and 13 Jbeta primers, the PCR was carried out. Measured with immunoSEQ multiplex PCR; TCRdb has only the in-frame clones, and not every one. The repertoire includes over 75,000 clones, about 80% of them detected once, and 3% to 4% sits in the top ten. Source material: PBMCs. The receptors were gathered from a male donor in good health and CMV-seropositive.

The genes are TRBV5-8 and TRBJ1-2; 9 nucleotides agree with TRBD1. With 1 base clipped from V and 11 bases from J, the junction kept 3 bases outside the gene matches. There are 12 residues in the CDR3. The V gene's germline CDR1 is SGHTS and CDR2 YDEGEE. CDR3 bases: TGTGCCAGCAGCTTGTGGACAGGGGAATACACCTTC. Its translation: CASSLWTGEYTF.

The V call is TRBV25-1, the J call TRBJ2-4; possibly TRBD1 for D (6 bases). This CDR3 contains 13 residues. CDR1 is MGHDK, CDR2 SYGVNS, per germline. V was shortened by 3 bases and J by 7 bases, with 10 bases between the two germline ends. The CDR3 is CASSDPGANIQYF. In nucleotides, the CDR3 is TGTGCCAGCAGTGATCCAGGGGCGAACATTCAGTACTTC.

The chain uses TRBV7-2 and TRBJ2-3; TRBD2 aligns across 12 bases. The junction had 6 bases not matched to a gene; V was cut back by 0 bases and J by 5 bases. The CDR3 is made up of 17 amino acids. The germline V gene has CDR1 SGHTA and CDR2 FQGNSA. CDR3 in amino acids: CASSLAVTSGGIDTQYF. Here the CDR3 DNA reads TGTGCCAGCAGCTTAGCTGTAACTAGCGGGGGGATAGATACGCAGTATTTT. Full variable domain (remainder filled in from reference TRBV7-2 and TRBJ2-3): GAGVSQSPSNKVTEKGKDVELRCDPISGHTALYWYRQSLGQGLEFLIYFQGNSAPDKSGLPSDRFSAERTGGSVSTLTIQRTQQEDSAVYLCASSLAVTSGGIDTQYFGPGTRLTVL.

The genes are TRBV4-1 and TRBJ1-1, with TRBD1 matching over 11 bases. The CDR3 runs 16 residues. Trimming at V came to 1 base and at J to 5 bases, leaving 6 bases not matched to a gene. Per the germline V gene, CDR1 is MGHRA and CDR2 is YSYEKL. As DNA, the CDR3 is TGCGCCAGCAGCCAAGGTGGGACAGGGGGGTATACTGAAGCTTTCTTT. It yields the protein CASSQGGTGGYTEAFF.

The chain uses TRBV2 and TRBJ2-3, with 8 bases fitting TRBD2. CDR3 size: 14 residues. J was trimmed by 2 bases and V by 6 bases; bases with no gene match: 4. Germline CDR1 is SNHLY and CDR2 is FYNNEI. CDR3 sequence reads: CASSLLAVTDTQYF. The CDR3 nucleotides read TGTGCCAGCAGCCTACTAGCGGTCACAGATACGCAGTATTTT. Based on the CDR3 plus reference TRBV2 and TRBJ2-3, the full variable domain is EPEVTQTPSHQVTQMGQEVILRCVPISNHLYFYWYRQILGQKVEFLVSFYNNEISEKSEIFDDQFSVERPDGSNFTLKIRSTKLEDSAMYFCASSLLAVTDTQYFGPGTRLTVL.

The rearrangement links TRBV6-5 to TRBJ1-2; perhaps TRBD1 as D (5 bases). Germline CDR1 reads MNHEY; CDR2 reads SVGAGI. Trimming removed 6 bases at V and 4 bases at J, with 12 bases between. This CDR3 contains 13 residues. In DNA, the CDR3 is TGTGCCAGCAGCCTCCGGGGGGTCTATGGCTACACCTTC. The encoded protein is CASSLRGVYGYTF.

The V and J genes are TRBV30 and TRBJ2-2; D ambiguous. Trimming removed 1 base from V and 2 bases from J, with 8 bases in between. Germline CDR1 reads GTSNPN; CDR2 reads SVGIG (reference sequence). CDR3 size: 14 residues. CDR3 in amino acids: CAWSDVGNTGELFF. CDR3 bases: TGTGCCTGGAGTGATGTCGGTAACACCGGGGAGCTGTTTTTT.

This rearrangement joins TRBV6-5 to TRBJ1-3, with unresolved D. V was cut by 0 bases and J by 0 bases, with 9 bases left in between. Germline CDR1 and CDR2: MNHEY and SVGAGI. The CDR3 totals 16 residues. Written as DNA, the CDR3 is TGTGCCAGCAGTTACTCGGCGGGAGCCTCTGGAAACACCATATATTTT. Translating gives CASSYSAGASGNTIYF.

In this sample, this clone turned up a few times. This chain connects TRBV5-4 to TRBJ2-6; no firm D call. V was trimmed by 3 bases and J by 0 bases, leaving 4 bases between them. The CDR3 is 14 residues long. Germline loops: CDR1 SGHNT, CDR2 YYREEE (reference sequence). The CDR3 region is CASSYSSGANVLTF. DNA for the CDR3: TGTGCCAGCAGCTACAGCTCTGGGGCCAACGTCCTGACTTTC. The full variable domain, in which reference TRBV5-4 and TRBJ2-6 provide the parts outside the CDR3, is ETGVTQSPTHLIKTRGQQVTLRCSSQSGHNTVSWYQQALGQGPQFIFQYYREEENGRGNFPPRFSGLQFPNYSSELNVNALELDDSALYLCASSYSSGANVLTFGAGSRLTVL.